This T cell receptor (beta chain) came from a study of CD8 T cells in ankylosing spondylitis. The sample holds many counts of this clonotype. Its antigen is not known. Generation of TCR beta libraries employed quantitative 5'-RACE incorporating molecular barcodes. Each CDR3 protein is one row after TCRdb ran MiXCR on the 5' RACE reads. This sample has a few hundred thousand distinct CDR3 sequences, with under 8.5% found just once. Whole-study findings and limits: The study identified a TCR beta motif of seven or eight highly homologous variants that appeared characteristic of ankylosing spondylitis blood. Clones that were linked to disease were CD8+ and were relatively rare in peripheral blood. Earlier work had already found some motif variants in reactive arthritis synovial fluid and blood. There was reportedly significant enrichment of clones that were disease-linked in matched ankylosing spondylitis synovial fluid.

The TCR originated in a male donor with ankylosing spondylitis. The sample was blood, either unsorted or a sorted T cell fraction (not recorded which).

The CDR3 loop reads CASSPYRGGTDTQYF. CDR3 bases: TGTGCCAGCAGTCCGTACAGGGGGGGGACAGATACGCAGTATTTT. The chain is built from TRBV27 and TRBJ2-3; tentatively, D is TRBD1 (8 bases). Germline assignment: CDR1 MNHEY and CDR2 SMNVEV (reference sequence). Trimming stripped 5 bases from V and 3 bases from J, with 15 bases between. The CDR3 has 15 amino acids.